One and the same sample provided the 19 T cell receptor beta chains below, sequenced in a study of type 1 regulatory T cells (dated by TCRdb to about 2021). These reads were obtained on an Illumina MiSeq. TCRdb reran the public reads through fastp at Q25 and MiXCR, keeping productive beta chains. Here each entry gathers all rows of one CDR3 protein and keeps the most common genes and DNA. The sample table holds roughly 68,000 distinct CDR3 sequences, of which around 63% were seen once. 7.6% of the sample belongs to the ten largest clones. For these TCRs, the target antigens are not known. Material for sequencing was cultured T cells, either the whole culture or a sorted T cell fraction (not recorded which). The cell subset or site tag for this specimen amounts to: Tr1-enriched cell product generated in vitro against host alloantigens. These receptors originate from a human donor in good health.

On this clonotype itself: A much larger clonotype is one base distant, so this may be a read error. The chain uses TRBV4-3 and TRBJ1-1; D gene unclear. Trimming left V 1 base short and J 3 bases short, with 15 bases between. This CDR3 has 16 residues. Germline CDR1 reads LGHNA; CDR2 reads YSLEER. In DNA form, the CDR3 reads TGCGCCAGCAGCCAAGGGTCGGGGTTTGGGGACACTGAAGCTTTCTTT. This codes for CASSQGSGFGDTEAFF.

This clonotype was seen a single time. The J gene is TRBJ2-7, the V gene TRBV11-2; 11 bases are a match to TRBD1. Trimming cost V 1 base and J 3 bases; bases outside gene matches: 8. The CDR3 has 17 amino acids. Germline V CDR1 and CDR2: SGHAT, FQNNGV. The chain's CDR3 is CASSLAWGTGGLYEQYF. The CDR3 nucleotides read TGTGCCAGCAGCTTAGCGTGGGGGACAGGGGGTCTCTACGAGCAGTACTTC.

This clonotype was seen only once. V usage is TRBV10-3 and J usage is TRBJ2-1, with TRBD1 matching 9 bases. CDR3 length equals 14 residues. CDR1 is ENHRY, CDR2 SYGVKD, per germline. J gave up 5 bases and V 10 bases, and 9 bases lay outside the gene matches. This CDR3 is CATRRDRANNEQFF. For the CDR3, the DNA is TGTGCCACCCGCCGGGACAGGGCGAACAATGAGCAGTTCTTC.

This CDR3 reads CASSVDGRGTDTQYF. The DNA of the CDR3 is TGTGCCAGCAGCGTAGACGGGAGAGGGACAGATACGCAGTATTTT. The V and J genes are TRBV9 and TRBJ2-3; tentative D call: TRBD2 (6 bases). There are 15 residues in the CDR3. Trimming stripped 0 bases from V and 3 bases from J, with 11 bases between. Germline assignment: CDR1 SGDLS and CDR2 YYNGEE.

This chain joins TRBV20-1 and TRBJ2-1; 7 positions agree with TRBD2. The CDR3 length is 15 residues. Trimming at V came to 1 base and at J to 9 bases, leaving 12 bases not matched to a gene. Germline lookup yields CDR1 DFQATT and CDR2 SNEGSKA (reference sequence). In DNA, the CDR3 is TGCAGTGCTAGAGTTGTTGGGGGGAGGGCCCCTGAGCAGTTCTTC. Translating gives CSARVVGGRAPEQFF.

The chain recombines TRBV6-2 or TRBV6-3 with TRBJ1-2; 7 bases match TRBD1. From germline, CDR1 is MNHEY and CDR2 SVGEGT. V lost 5 bases and J lost 0; bases outside the gene matches: 3. This CDR3 has 14 residues. The CDR3 loop reads CASSGDSPNYGYTF. In nucleotides, the CDR3 is TGTGCCAGCAGTGGGGACAGCCCTAACTATGGCTACACCTTC.

The chain uses TRBV18 and TRBJ1-3; no clear D gene. CDR1 is KGHSH and CDR2 is LQKENI in the germline V gene. Trimming stripped 3 bases from V and 4 bases from J, with 13 bases between. The CDR3 runs to 15 residues. In DNA, the CDR3 is TGTGCCAGCTCACCTTTGGGCGCGGGCGGAAACACCATATATTTT. Translation: CASSPLGAGGNTIYF.

The chain couples TRBV11-2 to TRBJ2-2; 10 nucleotides agree with TRBD2. From germline, CDR1 is SGHAT and CDR2 FQNNGV. Trimming at V came to 5 bases and at J to 5 bases, leaving 20 bases not matched to a gene. The CDR3 is made up of 20 amino acids. The CDR3 is CASSPWRASGRGARTGELFF. The CDR3 region has the DNA TGTGCCAGCAGCCCCTGGAGGGCTAGCGGGAGAGGGGCGAGAACCGGGGAGCTGTTTTTT.

This chain links TRBV12-3 or TRBV12-4 with TRBJ2-1; the match to TRBD2 covers 7 bases. V was pared by 3 bases and J by 7 bases, with 9 bases of the junction left unmatched. This CDR3 contains 15 residues. The DNA of the CDR3 is TGTGCCAGCAGTTTGGGGCGGGAGCGGTCTAATGAGCAGTTCTTC. It specifies CASSLGRERSNEQFF.

This clonotype was seen many times. The chain is built from TRBV5-1 and TRBJ2-5, with a weak D call TRBD2 (6 bases). Germline CDR1 and CDR2: SGHRS and YFSETQ. The CDR3 runs to 14 residues. The germline V and J ends were trimmed by 0 bases and 4 bases, with 10 bases remaining between them. Here the CDR3 reads CASSLEGSGETQYF. In DNA, the CDR3 is TGCGCCAGCAGCTTGGAGGGTAGCGGAGAGACCCAGTACTTC. The full variable domain, completed using reference TRBV5-1 and TRBJ2-5, is KAGVTQTPRYLIKTRGQQVTLSCSPISGHRSVSWYQQTPGQGLQFLFEYFSETQRNKGNFPGRFSGRQFSNSRSEMNVSTLELGDSALYLCASSLEGSGETQYFGPGTRLLVL.

V usage is TRBV7-2 and J usage is TRBJ2-1; TRBD2 agrees at 7 bases. The junction had 3 bases not matched to a gene; V was cut back by 3 bases and J by 1 base. This CDR3 is 15 amino acids long. In germline, CDR1 is SGHTA, CDR2 FQGNSA. The CDR3 loop is CASSFRRGSYNEQFF. In DNA form, the CDR3 reads TGTGCCAGCAGCTTCCGGCGGGGGTCCTACAATGAGCAGTTCTTC. Full variable domain (outside the CDR3, taken from reference TRBV7-2 and TRBJ2-1): GAGVSQSPSNKVTEKGKDVELRCDPISGHTALYWYRQSLGQGLEFLIYFQGNSAPDKSGLPSDRFSAERTGGSVSTLTIQRTQQEDSAVYLCASSFRRGSYNEQFFGPGTRLTVL.

Comment on this clonotype: No DNA is shown, since the ends of the CDR3 on it are uncertain; the CDR3 is the one TCRdb lists. V and J are TRBV3-1 and TRBJ2-2. CDR1 is LGHDT, CDR2 YNNKEL, per germline (reference sequence). The CDR3 adds up to 12 amino acids, both ends counted. CDR3 residues: CASSQALGSCFF.

The rearrangement uses TRBV20-1 and TRBJ2-5; weak D call: TRBD1 (5 bases). Germline CDR1 reads DFQATT; CDR2 reads SNEGSKA (reference sequence). Trimming took off 2 bases at V and 5 bases at J, with 12 bases between the two ends. The CDR3 covers 13 residues. The CDR3 is CSARWSGLETQYF. As DNA, the CDR3 is TGCAGTGCTAGATGGTCAGGGTTGGAGACCCAGTACTTC.

V is TRBV4-3 and J is TRBJ2-2, with 10 bases lining up with TRBD2. V dropped 3 bases and J dropped 2; count of bases not matched to a gene: 9. The CDR3 sequence is 18 residues long. The germline V gene has CDR1 LGHNA and CDR2 YSLEER. Written as DNA, the CDR3 is TGCGCCAGCAGCCACGCCATGGGACTAGCGACTAACACCGGGGAGCTGTTTTTT. Encoded protein: CASSHAMGLATNTGELFF.

The chain joins TRBV7-2 to TRBJ2-3, with TRBD2 identical over 13 bases. CDR1 SGHTA and CDR2 FQGNSA come from the germline V gene. V gave up 4 bases and J gave up 1 base; unmatched junction bases: 2. The CDR3 extends over 16 amino acids. The CDR3 here is CASSSGLAGRTDTQYF. The CDR3, as DNA: TGTGCCAGCAGCTCGGGACTAGCGGGACGCACAGATACGCAGTATTTT.

By its share, this clonotype is medium-sized. This chain connects TRBV9 to TRBJ2-7; D is uncertain. Trimming stripped 4 bases from V and 6 bases from J, with 11 bases between. CDR1 is SGDLS, CDR2 YYNGEE, per germline. The CDR3 runs 12 residues. CDR3 loop: CASSPIRGEQYF. DNA for the CDR3: TGTGCCAGCAGCCCGATCCGTGGCGAGCAGTACTTC.

The chain uses TRBV5-1 and TRBJ2-7, with a possible D match to TRBD2 (6 bases). The CDR3 length is 16 residues. The V and J ends lost 1 base and 2 bases respectively, with 16 bases between them. The V gene's germline CDR1 is SGHRS and CDR2 YFSETQ. The CDR3 protein is CASSLILSGIAYEQYF. In nucleotides, the CDR3 is TGCGCCAGCAGCTTGATCCTTAGCGGTATTGCCTACGAGCAGTACTTC.

This clonotype has only a few counts. This sequence joins TRBV5-6 and TRBJ2-2, with D possibly TRBD2 on 6 matching bases. CDR3 length equals 18 residues. V lost 0 bases, J lost 6 bases, and 21 bases lay in between. Looked up from germline, CDR1 is SGHDT and CDR2 is YYEEEE. CDR3 nucleotide sequence: TGTGCCAGCAGCTTGGCCCTCGGAGGGTTCAGTGACGCCGGGGAGCTGTTTTTT. It specifies CASSLALGGFSDAGELFF.

The chain uses TRBV20-1 and TRBJ1-1; unclear D gene. From germline, CDR1 is DFQATT and CDR2 SNEGSKA (reference sequence). The V end was cut by 6 bases, the J end by 3 bases, with 8 bases between. The CDR3 consists of 11 residues. The CDR3 region has the DNA TGCAGTGCCGGGGTGGACACTGAAGCTTTCTTT. Amino acid sequence: CSAGVDTEAFF.